The clone carrying this TCR beta chain was counted a few times. Its antigen is unknown. cDNA libraries of TCR beta carried unique molecular identifiers. A single record per CDR3 protein comes from TCRdb applying MiXCR to the PCR reads. The sample lists some 700,000 distinct CDR3 sequences, roughly three fifths occurring once. These data belong to a study of post-analysis software for immune sequencing data. Overall study results and limits: Strong co-clustering by F measure was evident for samples that had been prepared in the same batch. Significantly lower normalized Chao1 diversity was seen in multiple sclerosis patients than in controls.

The source material was blood. The origin of this receptor is a girl aged 2 to 9 with multiple sclerosis.

CDR3 coding DNA: TGTGCCAGCTCCCTCCCTCGGTACGAGCAGTACTTC. Its translation: CASSLPRYEQYF. The chain uses TRBV2 and TRBJ2-1; D unclear. The DNA end is a closer match to TRBJ2-7, so the J assignment may be wrong. The CDR3 sequence is 12 residues long. From germline, CDR1 is SNHLY and CDR2 FYNNEI.